This record looks at one T cell receptor beta chain sequence and its context. Assay used: immunoSEQ multiplex PCR; TCRdb lists only in-frame clones, some missing. Of approximately 150,000 clones in the sample, roughly 90% were seen once. From germline, CDR1 is MGHRA and CDR2 YSYEKL. There are 14 residues in the CDR3. Trimming pared 4 bases from V and 8 bases from J, leaving 17 bases between. The data are from a study of T cell responses to AZD1222 COVID-19 vaccine. Here the sequenced sample was peripheral blood, taken on day 0 of AZD1222 vaccination. The sequence derives from an adult in good health. The chain employs TRBV4-1 and TRBJ1-2; D remains ambiguous. Here the CDR3 DNA reads TGCGCCAGCAGCCCCCCTTTGGAGGTACAAGGCTACACCTTC. Protein: CASSPPLEVQGYTF.